This T cell receptor beta chain appears in the sequencing data of a study of T cell repertoires in cytomegalovirus infection. Germline assignment: CDR1 SGHTA and CDR2 FQGNSA. The CDR3 has 16 amino acids. V lost 6 bases and J lost 4, with 19 bases in between. One entry per CDR3 protein results from TCRdb running MiXCR on the reads. Found here are 570,000 or so distinct CDR3 sequences, 40% of them singletons; the top ten hold 40% to 60%. This clonotype was picked up a small number of times. Its antigen is undetermined. The sequencing used cultured PBMCs, collected from culture after CMV antigen stimulation. The receptor's source is a human donor in good health (CMV status not recorded). Some clones in this sample may be carry-over from other donors' samples. The chain joins TRBV7-2 to TRBJ1-3; a possible D gene is TRBD1 (6 bases). The CDR3 protein is CASRNIWGPGGNTIYF. The CDR3 nucleotides are TGTGCCAGCAGAAACATTTGGGGGCCGGGGGGAAACACCATATATTTT. Drawing the rest from reference TRBV7-2 and TRBJ1-3, the complete variable domain is GAGVSQSPSNKVTEKGKDVELRCDPISGHTALYWYRQSLGQGLEFLIYFQGNSAPDKSGLPSDRFSAERTGGSVSTLTIQRTQQEDSAVYLCASRNIWGPGGNTIYFGEGSWLTVV.